This T cell receptor beta chain was identified in a study of beta chain features in type 1 diabetes. Overall study results and limits: Cells carrying high TCR expression could end up over-represented when cDNA is sequenced. Across all four CD4+ subsets, people with type 1 diabetes showed modestly shorter TCRB CDR3s.

Via the markers CD45RO/CCR7/CD25/CD127/CD95/CD27, stem cell-like memory, regulatory, central memory and naive CD4+ cells were sorted. Germline-derived CDR1 and CDR2 are SGHNT and YENEEA. This CDR3 spans 14 amino acids. V was pared by 2 bases and J by 3 bases, with 11 bases between. For this clone: The antigen is unknown.

Every isolated RNA sample was fully reverse transcribed, so sequencing captured expressed TCRB transcripts. Measured with immunoSEQ multiplex PCR; TCRdb has only the in-frame clones, and not every one. Of 300,000 to 450,000 clones detected, 8.5% to 10% appear once; the ten largest clones hold around 0.66%. The sequence was obtained from a young man with type 1 diabetes. The gene calls are TRBV11-3 and TRBJ2-7; D is unclear. The sample comprised central memory CD4+ T cells from blood. CDR3 bases: TGTGCCAGCAGCTTATCCACCCCATTCTACGAGCAGTACTTC. It specifies CASSLSTPFYEQYF.